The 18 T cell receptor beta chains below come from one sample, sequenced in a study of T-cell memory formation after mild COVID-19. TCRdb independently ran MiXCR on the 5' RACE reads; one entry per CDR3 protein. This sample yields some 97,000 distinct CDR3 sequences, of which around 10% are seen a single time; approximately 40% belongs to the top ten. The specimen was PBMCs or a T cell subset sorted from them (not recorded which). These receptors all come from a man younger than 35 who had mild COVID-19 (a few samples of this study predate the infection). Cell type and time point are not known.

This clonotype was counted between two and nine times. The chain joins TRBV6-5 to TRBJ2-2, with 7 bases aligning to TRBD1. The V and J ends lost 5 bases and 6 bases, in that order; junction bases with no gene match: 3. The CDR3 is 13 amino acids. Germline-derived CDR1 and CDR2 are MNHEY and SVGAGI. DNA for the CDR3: TGTGCCAGCAGTCCCCAGGGGGCCGGGGAGCTGTTTTTT. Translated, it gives CASSPQGAGELFF.

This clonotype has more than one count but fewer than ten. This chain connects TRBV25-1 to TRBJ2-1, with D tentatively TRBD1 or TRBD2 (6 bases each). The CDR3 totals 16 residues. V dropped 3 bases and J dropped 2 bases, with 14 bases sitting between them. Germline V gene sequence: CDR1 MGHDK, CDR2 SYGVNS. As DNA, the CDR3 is TGTGCCAGCAGTGAGCACCCAGGGGAGGCCTACAATGAGCAGTTCTTC. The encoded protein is CASSEHPGEAYNEQFF.

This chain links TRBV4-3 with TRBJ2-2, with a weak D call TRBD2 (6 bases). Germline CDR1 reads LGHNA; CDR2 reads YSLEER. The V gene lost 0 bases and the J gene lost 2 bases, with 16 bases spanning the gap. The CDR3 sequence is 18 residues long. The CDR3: CASSQERGGRPNTGELFF. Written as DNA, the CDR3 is TGCGCCAGCAGCCAAGAAAGGGGTGGGAGGCCAAACACCGGGGAGCTGTTTTTT.

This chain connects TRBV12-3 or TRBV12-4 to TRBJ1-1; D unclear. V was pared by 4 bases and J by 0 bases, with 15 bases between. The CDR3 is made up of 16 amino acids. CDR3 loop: CASSSPGSLMNTEAFF. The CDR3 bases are TGTGCCAGCAGTTCTCCCGGGAGCCTAATGAACACTGAAGCTTTCTTT.

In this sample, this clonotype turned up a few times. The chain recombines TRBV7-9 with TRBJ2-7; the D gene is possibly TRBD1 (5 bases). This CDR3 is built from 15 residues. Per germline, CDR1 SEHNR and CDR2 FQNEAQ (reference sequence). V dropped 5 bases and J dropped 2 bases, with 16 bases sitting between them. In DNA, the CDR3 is TGTGCCAGCAGCGGACACTCCATCAGCCCCTACGAGCAGTACTTC. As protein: CASSGHSISPYEQYF.

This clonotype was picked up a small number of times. This chain's CDR3 is CASSQEGTTNTEAFF. CDR3 DNA: TGCGCCAGCAGCCAAGAAGGAACGACGAACACTGAAGCTTTCTTT. V is TRBV4-3 and J is TRBJ1-1, with no clear D. The CDR3 consists of 15 residues. Trimming cost V 0 bases and J 1 base, with 9 bases left between them. Germline CDR1 and CDR2: LGHNA and YSLEER.

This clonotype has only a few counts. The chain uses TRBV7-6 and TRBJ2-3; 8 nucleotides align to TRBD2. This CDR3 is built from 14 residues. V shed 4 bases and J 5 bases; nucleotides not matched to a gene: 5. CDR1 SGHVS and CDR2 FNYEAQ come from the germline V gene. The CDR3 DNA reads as TGTGCCAGCAGCTCCGGGGGGGAAGAAGATACGCAGTATTTT. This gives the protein CASSSGGEEDTQYF.

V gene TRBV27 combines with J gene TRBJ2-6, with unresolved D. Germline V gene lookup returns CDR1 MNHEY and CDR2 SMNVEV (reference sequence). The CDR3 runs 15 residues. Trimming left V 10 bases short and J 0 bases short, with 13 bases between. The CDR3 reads CATTNRPSGANVLTF. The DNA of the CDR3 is TGTGCCACCACTAACCGACCCTCTGGGGCCAACGTCCTGACTTTC.

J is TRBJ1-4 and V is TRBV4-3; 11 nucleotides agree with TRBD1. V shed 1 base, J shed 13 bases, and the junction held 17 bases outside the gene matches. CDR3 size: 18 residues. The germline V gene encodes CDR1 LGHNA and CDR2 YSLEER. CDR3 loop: CASSQVRDRGNAYHGLFF. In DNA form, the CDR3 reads TGCGCCAGCAGCCAAGTCCGGGACAGGGGGAATGCGTATCACGGACTGTTTTTT.

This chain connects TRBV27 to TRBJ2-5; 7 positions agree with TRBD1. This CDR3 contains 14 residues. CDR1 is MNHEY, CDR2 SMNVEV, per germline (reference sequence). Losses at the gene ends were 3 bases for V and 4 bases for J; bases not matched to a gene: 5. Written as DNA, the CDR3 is TGTGCCAGCAGTTTGGAGCGGACAGGAGAGACCCAGTACTTC. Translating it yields CASSLERTGETQYF.

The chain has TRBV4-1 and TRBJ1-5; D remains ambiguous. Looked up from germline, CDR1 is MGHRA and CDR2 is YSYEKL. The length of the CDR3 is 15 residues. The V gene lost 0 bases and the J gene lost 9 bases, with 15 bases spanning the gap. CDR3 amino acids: CASSQETVGRRPQHF. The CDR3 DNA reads TGCGCCAGCAGCCAAGAAACAGTAGGACGTAGGCCCCAGCATTTT.

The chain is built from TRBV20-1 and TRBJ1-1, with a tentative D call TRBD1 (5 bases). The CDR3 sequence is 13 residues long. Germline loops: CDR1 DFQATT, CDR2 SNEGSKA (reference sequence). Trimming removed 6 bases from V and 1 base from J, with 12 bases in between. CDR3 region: CSAWDGENTEAFF. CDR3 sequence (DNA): TGCAGTGCGTGGGACGGGGAGAACACTGAAGCTTTCTTT.

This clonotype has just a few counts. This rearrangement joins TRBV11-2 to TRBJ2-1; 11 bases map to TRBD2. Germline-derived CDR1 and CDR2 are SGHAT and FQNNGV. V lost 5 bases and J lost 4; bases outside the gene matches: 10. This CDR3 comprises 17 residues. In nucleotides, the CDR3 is TGTGCCAGCAGCCCGCGTAGCGGGGGGGCTAGTTACAATGAGCAGTTCTTC. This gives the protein CASSPRSGGASYNEQFF.

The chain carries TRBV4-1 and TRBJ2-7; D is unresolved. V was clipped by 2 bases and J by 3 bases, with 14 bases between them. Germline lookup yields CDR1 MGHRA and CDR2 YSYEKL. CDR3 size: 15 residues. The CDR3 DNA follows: TGCGCCAGCAGCCAACATCAGGTGGCCTACTACGAGCAGTACTTC. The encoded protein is CASSQHQVAYYEQYF.

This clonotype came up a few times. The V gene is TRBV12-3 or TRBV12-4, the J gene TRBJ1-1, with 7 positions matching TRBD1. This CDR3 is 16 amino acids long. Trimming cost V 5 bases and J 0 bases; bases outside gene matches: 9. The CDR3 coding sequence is TGTGCCAGCAGTGGGCAGGGGGTCGGTGTGAACACTGAAGCTTTCTTT. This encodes CASSGQGVGVNTEAFF.

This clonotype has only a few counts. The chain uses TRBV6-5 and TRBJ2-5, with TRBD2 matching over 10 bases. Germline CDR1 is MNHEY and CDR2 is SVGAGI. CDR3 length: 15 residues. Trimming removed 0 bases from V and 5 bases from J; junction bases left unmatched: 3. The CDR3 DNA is TGTGCCAGCAGTTACTCAGCGGGGGGGCCGGAGACCCAGTACTTC. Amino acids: CASSYSAGGPETQYF.

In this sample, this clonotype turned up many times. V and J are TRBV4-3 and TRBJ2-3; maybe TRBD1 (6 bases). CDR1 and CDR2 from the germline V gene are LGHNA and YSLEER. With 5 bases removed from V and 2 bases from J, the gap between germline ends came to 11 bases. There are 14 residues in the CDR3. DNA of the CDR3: TGCGCCAGCAGCAGGTGGACAGCCACAGATACGCAGTATTTT. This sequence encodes CASSRWTATDTQYF.

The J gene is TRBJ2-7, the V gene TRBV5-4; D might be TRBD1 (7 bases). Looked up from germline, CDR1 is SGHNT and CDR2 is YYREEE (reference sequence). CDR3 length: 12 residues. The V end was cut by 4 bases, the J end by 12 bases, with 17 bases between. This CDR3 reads CASSPEGASWYF. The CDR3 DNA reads TGTGCCAGCAGCCCGGAGGGGGCTAGCTGGTACTTC.